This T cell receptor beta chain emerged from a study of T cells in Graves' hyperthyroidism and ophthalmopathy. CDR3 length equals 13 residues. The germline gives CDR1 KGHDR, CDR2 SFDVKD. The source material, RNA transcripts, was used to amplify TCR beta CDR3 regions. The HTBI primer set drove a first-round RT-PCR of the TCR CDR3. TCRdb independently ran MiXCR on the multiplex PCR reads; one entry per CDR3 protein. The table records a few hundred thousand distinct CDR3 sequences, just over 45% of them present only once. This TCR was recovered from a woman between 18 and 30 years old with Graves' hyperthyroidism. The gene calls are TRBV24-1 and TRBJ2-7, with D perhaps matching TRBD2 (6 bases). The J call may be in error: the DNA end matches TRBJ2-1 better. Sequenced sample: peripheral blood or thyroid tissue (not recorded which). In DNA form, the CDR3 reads TGTGCCACCAGTGAGAGACTAGGCGATGAGCAGTTCTTC. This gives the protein CATSERLGDEQFF.